This T cell receptor (beta chain) was identified in a study of cytomegalovirus exposure and HLA in healthy donors. Study as a whole: Prior work identified 117 million unique TCR beta sequences in 150 million to 200 million T cells.

PCR used 60 Vbeta primers and 13 Jbeta primers. This table comes from immunoSEQ multiplex PCR, and its TCRdb copy is limited to in-frame clones, with some not included. Found here are about 99,000 clones, roughly 77% of them singletons; the top ten hold over 9%. The CDR3 runs to 14 residues. V shed 0 bases, J shed 9 bases, and the junction held 4 bases outside the gene matches. Germline CDR1 MGHRA, CDR2 YSYEKL. The sequence was collected from a young woman in good health and CMV-seropositive. The chain employs TRBV4-1 and TRBJ2-3, with 9 bases fitting TRBD2. The sequencing input was PBMCs. CDR3 nucleotides: TGCGCCAGCAGCCAAGATCCCCTAGCGGGGACGCAGTATTTT. Protein sequence: CASSQDPLAGTQYF.